The 25 T cell receptor beta chains reported below all come from one sample, sequenced in a study of blood T cells in healthy people across ages. Next came a second PCR, run for about 6 to 11 cycles, which used a sample-barcoded 5' primer along with a J-beta primer mix. TCRdb itself ran the 5' RACE reads through MiXCR, one entry per CDR3 protein. Of over 450,000 distinct CDR3 sequences detected, 24% appear once; the ten largest clones hold just over 8.5%. The same data also contributed to another study, on T cells of mothers and their children.

The specimen sequenced was blood. The receptors originated from a boy younger than 18 in good health.

This clonotype was found a few times. V is TRBV21-1 and J is TRBJ2-7; TRBD1, the table's D call, was not compared with the DNA. TRBV21-1 is shown as a pseudogene. The length of the CDR3 is 15 residues. This CDR3 reads CASPGEAVLKDEQYF. The CDR3 coding sequence is TGTGCCAGCCCCGGTGAGGCGGTTTTAAAAGACGAGCAGTACTTC.

The J gene is TRBJ2-5, the V gene TRBV2; unclear D gene. Trimming removed 7 bases from V and 0 bases from J, with 9 bases in between. CDR3 length: 13 residues. Germline CDR1 is SNHLY and CDR2 is FYNNEI. CDR3 sequence reads: CASMPGYQETQYF. The CDR3 DNA reads TGTGCCAGCATGCCGGGTTACCAAGAGACCCAGTACTTC.

The V and J genes are TRBV7-2 and TRBJ2-3; 12 positions agree with TRBD2. The germline V gene encodes CDR1 SGHTA and CDR2 FQGNSA. The CDR3 is 17 residues long. With V trimmed by 2 bases and J by 5 bases, 8 bases remained unmatched. The CDR3 spells CASSLTLAGGPQDTQYF. In nucleotides, the CDR3 is TGTGCCAGCAGCTTAACCCTAGCGGGAGGGCCTCAAGATACGCAGTATTTT. Full variable domain (remainder filled in from reference TRBV7-2 and TRBJ2-3): GAGVSQSPSNKVTEKGKDVELRCDPISGHTALYWYRQSLGQGLEFLIYFQGNSAPDKSGLPSDRFSAERTGGSVSTLTIQRTQQEDSAVYLCASSLTLAGGPQDTQYFGPGTRLTVL.

CDR3 sequence (DNA): TGTGCCAGCAGTGTAATAGCGGGGGGGTCTGGTTTTGGAGTTGAGACCCAGTACTTC. It is translated as CASSVIAGGSGFGVETQYF. The rearrangement uses TRBV27 and TRBJ2-5; TRBD2 aligns across 11 bases. V lost 5 bases and J lost 5; bases outside the gene matches: 19. CDR1 MNHEY and CDR2 SMNVEV come from the germline V gene (reference sequence). The CDR3 consists of 19 residues.

This clonotype occurred a few times. The chain recombines TRBV7-9 with TRBJ2-3, with 7 bases matching TRBD1. The CDR3 loop spans 16 amino acids. Germline V gene sequence: CDR1 SEHNR, CDR2 FQNEAQ (reference sequence). V trimming: 5 bases; J trimming: 2 bases; junction bases outside the gene matches: 10. CDR3 residues: CASSPTGTVNTDTQYF. CDR3 nucleotide sequence: TGTGCCAGCAGCCCCACCGGGACAGTTAACACAGATACGCAGTATTTT. Using reference TRBV7-9 and TRBJ2-3 for the parts outside the CDR3, the full variable domain is DTGVSQNPRHKITKRGQNVTFRCDPISEHNRLYWYRQTLGQGPEFLTYFQNEAQLEKSRLLSDRFSAERPKGSFSTLEIQRTEQGDSAMYLCASSPTGTVNTDTQYFGPGTRLTVL.

The rearrangement joins TRBV15 to TRBJ2-3; D possibly matches TRBD1 or TRBD2 (5 bases each). With 6 bases removed from V and 4 bases from J, the gap between germline ends came to 5 bases. The germline gives CDR1 LNHNV, CDR2 YYDKDF (reference sequence). CDR3 length equals 11 residues. The CDR3 region is CATRGADTQYF. CDR3 sequence (DNA): TGTGCCACCAGGGGGGCAGATACGCAGTATTTT. Filled out from reference TRBV15 and TRBJ2-3, the complete variable domain reads DAMVIQNPRYQVTQFGKPVTLSCSQTLNHNVMYWYQQKSSQAPKLLFHYYDKDFNNEADTPDNFQSRRPNTSFCFLDIRSPGLGDTAMYLCATRGADTQYFGPGTRLTVL.

The chain combines TRBV5-1 with TRBJ2-7; D unclear. V was pared by 0 bases and J by 2 bases, with 9 bases between. Germline lookup yields CDR1 SGHRS and CDR2 YFSETQ. The CDR3 extends over 14 amino acids. Here the CDR3 reads CASSLAARPYEQYF. In DNA form, the CDR3 reads TGCGCCAGCAGCTTGGCTGCTAGACCCTACGAGCAGTACTTC.

This chain connects TRBV7-2 to TRBJ1-4; maybe TRBD1 (5 bases). Germline-derived CDR1 and CDR2 are SGHTA and FQGNSA. V lost 8 bases and J 8 bases, leaving 12 bases between the germline ends. The CDR3 consists of 12 residues. CDR3 region: CASGGVGEKLFF. Here the CDR3 DNA reads TGTGCCAGCGGAGGGGTAGGGGAAAAACTGTTTTTT.

The J gene is TRBJ1-2, the V gene TRBV30, with D uncertain. Germline lookup yields CDR1 GTSNPN and CDR2 SVGIG (reference sequence). Trimming took off 6 bases at V and 5 bases at J, with 7 bases between the two ends. The CDR3 totals 10 residues. CDR3 sequence (DNA): TGTGCCTGCGACAAATATGGCTACACCTTC. This encodes CACDKYGYTF.

This chain links TRBV20-1 with TRBJ1-2; D perhaps matches TRBD1 (5 bases). This CDR3 contains 15 residues. V gave up 0 bases and J gave up 7 bases, with 18 bases separating them. Germline CDR1 and CDR2: DFQATT and SNEGSKA (reference sequence). This chain's CDR3 is CSARESWDGLFGYTF. The CDR3 nucleotides are TGCAGTGCTAGAGAGAGTTGGGACGGACTCTTTGGCTACACCTTC.

This clonotype turned up a few times. This rearrangement joins TRBV9 to TRBJ2-5; D gene unclear. Gene TRBJ2-1 matches the end of the DNA better, so the J call may be wrong. The CDR3 loop spans 16 amino acids. Germline loops: CDR1 SGDLS, CDR2 YYNGEE. The chain's CDR3 is CASSVGVSPGQNEQFF. CDR3 nucleotide sequence: TGTGCCAGCAGCGTAGGAGTTAGTCCTGGGCAGAATGAGCAGTTCTTC.

This clonotype appeared a single time. The chain is built from TRBV6-2 or TRBV6-3 and TRBJ2-7; D is unclear. The CDR3 extends over 12 amino acids. Germline loops: CDR1 MNHEY, CDR2 SVGEGT. The V gene lost 8 bases and the J gene lost 3 bases, with 11 bases spanning the gap. The CDR3 DNA reads as TGTGCCAGCGGTAATGGATACTACGAGCAGTACTTC. It encodes CASGNGYYEQYF.

This clonotype was counted between two and nine times. The genes are TRBV28 and TRBJ2-2; TRBD2 matches at 10 bases. The CDR3 consists of 17 residues. J was trimmed by 0 bases and V by 3 bases; bases with no gene match: 4. Germline V lookup: CDR1 MDHEN, CDR2 SYDVKM. CDR3 nucleotide sequence: TGTGCCAGCAGTTTTACAGGACTAGCGGCGAACACCGGGGAGCTGTTTTTT. This sequence encodes CASSFTGLAANTGELFF.

This clonotype was counted ten times or more. The chain joins TRBV6-4 to TRBJ2-1, with 11 bases identical to TRBD2. This CDR3 comprises 14 residues. V dropped 8 bases and J dropped 8; count of bases not matched to a gene: 8. Germline V gives CDR1 MRHNA, CDR2 SNTAGT. This CDR3 is CASARLAGSDEQFF. CDR3 bases: TGTGCCAGCGCCAGACTAGCGGGGAGCGATGAGCAGTTCTTC.

The chain links TRBV7-9 to TRBJ1-4; D not certain. Germline V gene lookup returns CDR1 SEHNR and CDR2 FQNEAQ (reference sequence). The CDR3 loop spans 16 amino acids. The ends were cut back, 3 bases at V and 4 bases at J, with 15 bases in the middle. The CDR3 DNA sequence: TGTGCCAGCAGCTTCAGGCCTCGGGCCGGTAATGAAAAACTGTTTTTT. Translating gives CASSFRPRAGNEKLFF.

V and J are TRBV4-1 and TRBJ2-3, with TRBD2 matching over 10 bases. Germline CDR1 MGHRA, CDR2 YSYEKL. The junction had 10 bases not matched to a gene; V was cut back by 4 bases and J by 3 bases. This CDR3 comprises 17 residues. DNA of the CDR3: TGCGCCAGCAGCCCCAAAAAACTAGCGGGGAGAACAGATACGCAGTATTTT. It is translated as CASSPKKLAGRTDTQYF.

This clonotype was picked up a small number of times. The DNA for the CDR3 is TGTGCCAGCAGCTTAGATTTTCCTAGCGTCTCAGATACGCAGTATTTT. Protein product: CASSLDFPSVSDTQYF. The chain combines TRBV11-2 with TRBJ2-3; weak D call: TRBD2 (6 bases). Trimming took off 0 bases at V and 4 bases at J, with 14 bases between the two ends. CDR1 is SGHAT and CDR2 is FQNNGV in the germline V gene. This CDR3 comprises 16 residues.

On this clonotype itself: At one end the junction does not follow the germline gene, possibly because of a read error. The V call is TRBV29-1, the J call TRBJ2-5; D ambiguous. CDR1 SQVTM and CDR2 ANQGSEA come from the germline V gene. The CDR3 runs to 11 residues. DNA for the CDR3: TGCAGCGTTGATCCTCGAGAGACCCGGTACTTC. Translated: CSVDPRETRYF.

The chain combines TRBV2 with TRBJ1-2; no firm D call. There are 12 residues in the CDR3. Germline V gene data show CDR1 as SNHLY and CDR2 as FYNNEI. Trimming took off 4 bases at V and 8 bases at J, with 11 bases between the two ends. The chain's CDR3 is CASSGPGRGYTF. Here the CDR3 DNA reads TGTGCCAGCAGTGGACCCGGACGGGGCTACACCTTC.

This clonotype was picked up a small number of times. At one boundary the junction diverges from the germline segment, which might be a read error. The chain couples TRBV5-1 to TRBJ2-1; tentative D call: TRBD2 (7 bases). There are 15 residues in the CDR3. Germline CDR1 and CDR2: SGHRS and YFSETQ. The CDR3 nucleotides read TGCGCCAACAGCTTGTTGGGGGGGCCATACAATGAGCAGTTCTTC. Translating gives CANSLLGGPYNEQFF.

About this clonotype: The conserved phenylalanine or tryptophan normally closing the CDR3 is absent here, so this likely arose from a read error. The rearrangement uses TRBV6-5 and TRBJ2-7; D may correspond to TRBD1 or TRBD2 (5 bases each). Trimming took 11 bases from V and 6 from J, leaving 20 bases between them. CDR1 and CDR2 from the germline V gene are MNHEY and SVGAGI. CDR3 size: 13 residues. CDR3 bases: TGTGCCTTAGCGTTGCAGGGAACTCGCGAGCAGTACTTG. This encodes CALALQGTREQYL.

V is TRBV4-2 and J is TRBJ1-1; TRBD1 aligns across 7 bases. J gave up 4 bases and V 6 bases, and 14 bases lay outside the gene matches. The CDR3 loop spans 16 amino acids. Germline V gene sequence: CDR1 LGHNA, CDR2 YNFKEQ. Written as DNA, the CDR3 is TGTGCCAGCAGAGTAGGGCCAGGGGGAAGGAGCACTGAAGCTTTCTTT. It translates to CASRVGPGGRSTEAFF.

This clonotype appeared a few times. The V call is TRBV15, the J call TRBJ1-5, with D maybe TRBD1 (5 bases). Germline V gene sequence: CDR1 LNHNV, CDR2 YYDKDF (reference sequence). V lost 9 bases to trimming and J lost 5 bases, with 11 bases between them. This CDR3 is built from 12 residues. The CDR3 region has the DNA TGTGCCACAGGGACCTGGGATCAGCCCCAGCATTTT. Protein product: CATGTWDQPQHF. Based on the CDR3 plus reference TRBV15 and TRBJ1-5, the full variable domain is DAMVIQNPRYQVTQFGKPVTLSCSQTLNHNVMYWYQQKSSQAPKLLFHYYDKDFNNEADTPDNFQSRRPNTSFCFLDIRSPGLGDTAMYLCATGTWDQPQHFGDGTRLSIL.

The rearrangement uses TRBV29-1 and TRBJ2-1; the match to TRBD1 covers 8 bases. The J call may be mistaken, given a closer DNA end match to TRBJ2-5. The germline V gene has CDR1 SQVTM and CDR2 ANQGSEA. This CDR3 comprises 12 residues. The CDR3 reads CSVTGGQETQYF. CDR3 coding DNA: TGCAGCGTTACAGGGGGACAAGAGACCCAGTACTTC.

This clonotype appeared a few times. The V and J genes are TRBV7-8 and TRBJ2-1, with a weak D call TRBD2 (6 bases). V was cut by 0 bases and J by 2 bases, with 11 bases left in between. The germline V gene encodes CDR1 SGHVS and CDR2 FQNEAQ. The CDR3 totals 16 residues. The CDR3 sequence is CASSLAPSETYNEQFF. In DNA, the CDR3 is TGTGCCAGCAGCTTAGCCCCTAGCGAGACCTACAATGAGCAGTTCTTC.